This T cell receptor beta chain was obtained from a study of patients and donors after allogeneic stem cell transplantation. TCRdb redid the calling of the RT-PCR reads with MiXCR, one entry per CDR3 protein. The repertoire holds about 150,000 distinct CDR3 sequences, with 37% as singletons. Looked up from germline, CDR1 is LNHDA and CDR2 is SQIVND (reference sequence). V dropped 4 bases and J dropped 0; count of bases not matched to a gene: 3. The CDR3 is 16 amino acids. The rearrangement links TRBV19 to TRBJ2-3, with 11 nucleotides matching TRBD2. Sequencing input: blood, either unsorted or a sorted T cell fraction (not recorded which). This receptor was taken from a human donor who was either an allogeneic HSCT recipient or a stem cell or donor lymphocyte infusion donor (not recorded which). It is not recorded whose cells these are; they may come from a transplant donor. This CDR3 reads CASSRGTSGSTDTQYF. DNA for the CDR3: TGTGCCAGTAGTAGGGGGACTAGCGGAAGCACAGATACGCAGTATTTT.